This T cell receptor beta chain derives from a study of T cells expressing NK-cell markers. Study as a whole: Seven sequenced donors out of eight were HCMV-seropositive, one seronegative. Study outcomes and limitations: The leading position in the CD3+CD56-NKG2C+ fraction of several donors also went to these clonotypes. Dominant NKG2C+ clonotypes made up about 1.0-7.5% of CD8+ T cells in roughly six donors.

A 5'RACE template switching approach incorporating UMIs was used to make TCR beta cDNA. From its re-call of the 5' RACE reads, TCRdb lists each CDR3 protein once, without DNA. Its clone listing holds roughly 180,000 distinct CDR3 sequences. Germline values: CDR1 DFQATT, CDR2 SNEGSKA (reference sequence). This CDR3 spans 17 amino acids. On this clonotype: As yet, its antigen is unknown.

The sequenced sample was blood T cells: a sorted CD56 or NKG2C T cell subset, CD4+ or CD8+ T cells, or bulk PBMC T cells (not recorded which). This chain connects TRBV20-1 to TRBJ1-6. This sequence originates from a woman between 18 and 70 years old in good health. The CDR3 here is CSARDPTRGSYNSPLHF.